This section outlines one T cell receptor beta chain sequence together with its context. Different DNA sequences within this sample yield the same CDR3. Profiling relied on immunoSEQ multiplex PCR, and the TCRdb table lists in-frame clones only, not all of them. This sample has approximately 2.3 million clones, with more than 80% found just once. Subsets obtained from CD4+ cells comprised CD45RA+ naive and CD45RA-negative memory cells. V was pared by 1 base and J by 0 bases, with 7 bases between. The germline V gene encodes CDR1 SGHTA and CDR2 FQGNSA. CDR3 size: 14 residues. The sample comes from a study of shared clonotypes between healthy human individuals. Across the whole study: The study enrolled a couple of women and three men aged 18 to 49.

The chain carries TRBV7-2 and TRBJ2-7; D call uncertain. The sequenced sample consisted of naive CD4+ T cells from PBMCs. The subset is: CD45RA+ positively selected. This sequence originates from a man aged 18 to 35 in good health. Some clones in this sample may be carry-over from other donors' samples. The CDR3 region has the DNA TGTGCCAGCAGCTTAGGGCGTGACTCCTACGAGCAGTACTTC. It codes for CASSLGRDSYEQYF. The complete variable domain, with remaining parts taken from reference TRBV7-2 and TRBJ2-7, reads GAGVSQSPSNKVTEKGKDVELRCDPISGHTALYWYRQSLGQGLEFLIYFQGNSAPDKSGLPSDRFSAERTGGSVSTLTIQRTQQEDSAVYLCASSLGRDSYEQYFGPGTRLTVT.